These 30 T cell receptor beta chains were all obtained from the same sample, sequenced in a study of blood T cell repertoires in COVID-19. TCRdb's copy holds only in-frame clones and misses some; the assay was immunoSEQ multiplex PCR. This table has roughly 290,000 clones, approximately 92% appearing once. Sequencing used peripheral blood. All receptors come from a woman aged 25-40 years with COVID-19, enrolled during active disease.

The chain employs TRBV3-1 (or the pseudogene TRBV3-2) and TRBJ1-3, with D hard to call. This CDR3 has 15 residues. Germline CDR1 LGHDT, CDR2 YNNKEL (reference sequence). V dropped 4 bases and J dropped 1 base, with 11 bases sitting between them. CDR3 DNA: TGTGCCAGCAGCCCATCAGGACTTTCTGGAAACACCATATATTTT. Translated: CASSPSGLSGNTIYF.

This clone has just a few counts. V gene TRBV27 combines with J gene TRBJ1-5; D uncertain. V shed 2 bases and J shed 4 bases, with 6 bases lying between them. This CDR3 spans 13 amino acids. Germline V gene lookup returns CDR1 MNHEY and CDR2 SMNVEV (reference sequence). CDR3 region: CASSLAENQPQHF. DNA for the CDR3: TGTGCCAGCAGTTTAGCAGAAAATCAGCCCCAGCATTTT.

About this clone: Compared with germline, one end of the junction differs, possibly owing to a read error. The chain couples TRBV18 to TRBJ1-1; D is ambiguous. This CDR3 has 13 residues. In germline, CDR1 is KGHSH, CDR2 LQKENI. CDR3 residues: CASSPPTRVDVFF. As DNA, the CDR3 is TGTGCCAGCTCTCCACCGACCCGGGTCGATGTTTTCTTT.

The CDR3 protein is CASSYRQGVNEQYF. CDR3 sequence (DNA): TGTGCCAGCAGCTATAGACAGGGAGTCAACGAGCAGTACTTC. This chain links TRBV5-6 with TRBJ2-7; the match to TRBD1 covers 7 bases. Trimming took 3 bases from V and 5 from J; bases not matched to a gene: 8. The CDR3 has 14 amino acids. Germline CDR1 SGHDT, CDR2 YYEEEE.

The chain has TRBV18 and TRBJ1-6, with D tentatively TRBD1 (6 bases). CDR1 and CDR2 (germline): KGHSH, LQKENI. This CDR3 is built from 14 residues. Trimming removed 1 base from V and 9 bases from J, with 10 bases in between. The CDR3 nucleotides are TGTGCCAGCTCACCACGTACAGGGTTTTCACCCCTCCACTTT. Its protein product is CASSPRTGFSPLHF.

The J gene is TRBJ1-2, the V gene TRBV6-2 or TRBV6-3, with 11 bases identical to TRBD1. The CDR3 extends over 15 amino acids. Germline assignment: CDR1 MNHEY and CDR2 SVGEGT. Germline trimming cut 4 bases from V and 4 bases from J; bases unmatched to any gene: 5. CDR3 nucleotide sequence: TGTGCCAGCAGTTTTCCCGGACAGGGGGCCTATGGCTACACCTTC. Translating it yields CASSFPGQGAYGYTF.

The J gene is TRBJ2-7, the V gene TRBV7-8, with D possibly TRBD1 on 6 matching bases. Germline loops: CDR1 SGHVS, CDR2 FQNEAQ. Trimming stripped 5 bases from V and 0 bases from J, with 11 bases between. This CDR3 is built from 14 residues. CDR3: CASSMYRVSYEQYF. CDR3 DNA sequence: TGTGCCAGCAGCATGTACAGGGTCTCCTACGAGCAGTACTTC.

This chain links TRBV7-3 with TRBJ2-1; 9 bases are a match to TRBD2. The V and J ends lost 5 bases and 7 bases, in that order; junction bases with no gene match: 15. Germline V CDR1 and CDR2: SGHTA, FQGTGA. This CDR3 contains 17 residues. The CDR3 bases are TGTGCCAGCAGCCCCCACCTCAGGACTAGCGTGGGGAATGAGCAGTTCTTC. As protein: CASSPHLRTSVGNEQFF.

J is TRBJ1-5 and V is TRBV2; D call uncertain. V shed 5 bases and J shed 7 bases, with 12 bases lying between them. This CDR3 region has 13 residues. Germline lookup yields CDR1 SNHLY and CDR2 FYNNEI. The CDR3 region is CASSLLSGQPQHF. The CDR3 nucleotides are TGTGCCAGCAGTCTTCTAAGCGGCCAGCCCCAGCATTTT.

V usage is TRBV9 and J usage is TRBJ1-1, with TRBD1 matching 8 bases. The CDR3 loop spans 16 amino acids. Germline lookup yields CDR1 SGDLS and CDR2 YYNGEE. J gave up 0 bases and V 4 bases, and 8 bases lay outside the gene matches. CDR3 sequence reads: CASSPGQGIMNTEAFF. In nucleotides, the CDR3 is TGTGCCAGCAGCCCCGGACAGGGAATTATGAACACTGAAGCTTTCTTT. Variable domain in full (rest from reference TRBV9 and TRBJ1-1): DSGVTQTPKHLITATGQRVTLRCSPRSGDLSVYWYQQSLDQGLQFLIQYYNGEERAKGNILERFSAQQFPDLHSELNLSSLELGDSALYFCASSPGQGIMNTEAFFGQGTRLTVV.

The chain recombines TRBV9 with TRBJ1-4; D remains unclear. V lost 0 bases, J lost 7 bases, and 19 bases lay in between. CDR3 length equals 17 residues. Germline CDR1 SGDLS, CDR2 YYNGEE. DNA of the CDR3: TGTGCCAGCAGCGTAGGCCCAGTGGCCCGCGGGAGTGAAAAACTGTTTTTT. Residues: CASSVGPVARGSEKLFF.

V usage is TRBV28 and J usage is TRBJ2-5; possible D gene TRBD2, 5 bases. V was trimmed by 6 bases and J by 3 bases, leaving 14 bases between them. Looked up from germline, CDR1 is MDHEN and CDR2 is SYDVKM. The CDR3 is 14 amino acids. Written as DNA, the CDR3 is TGTGCCAGCAGCCCAAGCCGGGATGAAGAGACCCAGTACTTC. This encodes CASSPSRDEETQYF.

The chain is built from TRBV28 and TRBJ1-1, with D possibly TRBD1 on 6 matching bases. Germline assignment: CDR1 MDHEN and CDR2 SYDVKM. Trimming left V 6 bases short and J 6 bases short, with 11 bases between. The CDR3 loop spans 12 amino acids. The CDR3 spells CASSLQGAEAFF. DNA for the CDR3: TGTGCCAGCAGCCTACAGGGCGCTGAAGCTTTCTTT.

The chain has TRBV5-1 and TRBJ2-3; 12 bases align to TRBD2. The J segment lost 4 bases and the V segment lost 0 bases, leaving 6 bases of the junction unmatched. Germline V gene data show CDR1 as SGHRS and CDR2 as YFSETQ. The CDR3 is 17 amino acids. CDR3 DNA sequence: TGCGCCAGCAGCTTGGGCCGACTAGCGGGAGTGGCAGATACGCAGTATTTT. This encodes CASSLGRLAGVADTQYF.

J is TRBJ2-1 and V is TRBV19; 11 nucleotides line up with TRBD2. Trimming removed 6 bases from V and 13 bases from J; junction bases left unmatched: 14. Germline-derived CDR1 and CDR2 are LNHDA and SQIVND (reference sequence). The CDR3 sequence is 15 residues long. The CDR3 DNA sequence: TGTGCCAGTAGGAGCGACGGGAGGGGACTAGCGGCCCAGTTCTTC. Translated: CASRSDGRGLAAQFF.

This rearrangement joins TRBV28 to TRBJ1-1, with TRBD1 matching 8 bases. This CDR3 is built from 14 residues. Germline values: CDR1 MDHEN, CDR2 SYDVKM. Losses at the gene ends were 6 bases for V and 3 bases for J; bases not matched to a gene: 6. The CDR3 DNA sequence: TGTGCCAGCAGCCCCACGGACAGGGACACTGAAGCTTTCTTT. Protein: CASSPTDRDTEAFF. Variable domain in full (rest from reference TRBV28 and TRBJ1-1): DVKVTQSSRYLVKRTGEKVFLECVQDMDHENMFWYRQDPGLGLRLIYFSYDVKMKEKGDIPEGYSVSREKKERFSLILESASTNQTSMYLCASSPTDRDTEAFFGQGTRLTVV.

The chain carries TRBV10-2 and TRBJ2-1; 11 positions match TRBD2. The germline V gene has CDR1 WSHSY and CDR2 SAAADI. The CDR3 has 15 amino acids. V gave up 7 bases and J gave up 3 bases; unmatched junction bases: 5. Here the CDR3 reads CASMRGLADYNEQFF. CDR3 nucleotide sequence: TGCGCCAGCATGAGGGGACTAGCGGACTACAATGAGCAGTTCTTC.

The V and J genes are TRBV2 and TRBJ1-5; a possible D gene is TRBD1 (6 bases). The CDR3 totals 13 residues. Germline V CDR1 and CDR2: SNHLY, FYNNEI. Trimming left V 5 bases short and J 3 bases short, with 8 bases between. CDR3 in amino acids: CASSRDNNQPQHF. CDR3 in DNA: TGTGCCAGCAGTCGGGACAACAATCAGCCCCAGCATTTT.

This clone was counted once. This sample includes further DNA sequences coding for the same CDR3. The rearrangement joins TRBV29-1 to TRBJ1-1, with D perhaps matching TRBD1 (6 bases). From germline, CDR1 is SQVTM and CDR2 ANQGSEA. Between the trimmed V and J ends, which lost 6 bases and 2 bases, there was a span of 7 bases. The CDR3 is 11 residues long. Written as DNA, the CDR3 is TGCAGCGTGGGACATAACACTGAAGCTTTCTTT. Translating it yields CSVGHNTEAFF.

This chain joins TRBV30 and TRBJ2-3; TRBD2 matches at 7 bases. Germline lookup yields CDR1 GTSNPN and CDR2 SVGIG (reference sequence). V shed 6 bases, J shed 0 bases, and the junction held 6 bases outside the gene matches. The CDR3 sequence is 14 residues long. The CDR3 DNA is TGTGCCTGCCCGGGGGAGGGTAGCACAGATACGCAGTATTTT. It codes for CACPGEGSTDTQYF. The entire variable domain, with the rest obtained from reference TRBV30 and TRBJ2-3, is as follows: SQTIHQWPATLVQPVGSPLSLECTVEGTSNPNLYWYRQAAGRGLQLLFYSVGIGQISSEVPQNLSASRPQDRQFILSSKKLLLSDSGFYLCACPGEGSTDTQYFGPGTRLTVL.

The genes are TRBV7-8 and TRBJ2-7; 7 bases are a match to TRBD1. This CDR3 is built from 12 residues. Per germline, CDR1 SGHVS and CDR2 FQNEAQ. Germline trimming cut 5 bases from V and 6 bases from J; bases unmatched to any gene: 4. CDR3: CASSQGVFEQYF. DNA for the CDR3: TGTGCCAGCAGCCAGGGGGTTTTCGAGCAGTACTTC.

This clone has just one count. The chain couples TRBV21-1 to TRBJ2-2; the table's D call, TRBD1, was not checked against the DNA. TRBV21-1 is reported as a pseudogene. The CDR3 consists of 15 residues. The chain's CDR3 is CASSFRTGNTGELFF. DNA of the CDR3: TGTGCCAGCAGCTTTCGGACAGGAAACACCGGGGAGCTGTTTTTT.

The chain combines TRBV14 with TRBJ2-7; D remains unclear. The CDR3 runs to 13 residues. Germline V gives CDR1 SGHDN, CDR2 FVKESK. V shed 0 bases and J shed 4 bases, with 7 bases lying between them. The CDR3 coding sequence is TGTGCCAGCAGCCAAGATCGAGTGTACGAGCAGTACTTC. As protein: CASSQDRVYEQYF.

The chain joins TRBV2 to TRBJ2-1; D is perhaps TRBD1 (6 bases). The CDR3 is 19 residues long. Germline loops: CDR1 SNHLY, CDR2 FYNNEI. Trimming shortened V by 7 bases and J by 7 bases, and 32 bases separated the two germline ends. The CDR3 bases are TGTGCCAGCACCCTACGGGACATTGTTGTGGTCCCTGCCTTTAATGAGCAGTTCTTC. It yields the protein CASTLRDIVVVPAFNEQFF.

The rearrangement links TRBV5-1 to TRBJ2-7; possible D gene TRBD2, 6 bases. The CDR3 is 13 residues long. CDR1 is SGHRS, CDR2 YFSETQ, per germline. V lost 3 bases and J lost 5, with 12 bases in between. CDR3 in DNA: TGCGCCAGCAGCTATTCCCGGGGGAACGAGCAGTACTTC. Its translation is CASSYSRGNEQYF.

The chain combines TRBV24-1 with TRBJ2-3; D not certain. In germline, CDR1 is KGHDR, CDR2 SFDVKD. The V end lost 5 bases, the J end lost 1 base, and 9 bases lay between the germline ends. The CDR3 contains 14 residues. The CDR3 region has the DNA TGTGCCACCAGTGCCGCGGTCGGCACAGATACGCAGTATTTT. It specifies CATSAAVGTDTQYF.

The chain couples TRBV29-1 to TRBJ1-2; D possibly corresponds to TRBD1 (5 bases). Trimming left V 2 bases short and J 6 bases short, with 13 bases between. This CDR3 is built from 13 residues. Germline V lookup: CDR1 SQVTM, CDR2 ANQGSEA. The CDR3 reads CSVERKWGDGYTF. CDR3 nucleotides: TGCAGCGTTGAACGGAAATGGGGGGATGGCTACACCTTC.

On this clone: This same CDR3 is encoded by further DNA sequences in the sample. The chain links TRBV5-1 to TRBJ2-1, with 8 nucleotides matching TRBD2. Germline V CDR1 and CDR2: SGHRS, YFSETQ. Unmatched junction bases numbered 6, after V lost 0 bases and J lost 7 bases. The CDR3 length is 15 residues. The chain's CDR3 is CASSLVSGSGNEQFF. CDR3 DNA: TGCGCCAGCAGCTTGGTGAGCGGGAGCGGAAATGAGCAGTTCTTC.

V usage is TRBV7-6 and J usage is TRBJ2-1; 8 bases fit TRBD2. Germline CDR1 reads SGHVS; CDR2 reads FNYEAQ. V lost 5 bases and J lost 9; bases outside the gene matches: 18. CDR3 length equals 17 residues. CDR3 protein: CASSPGASGSIGGEQFF. The CDR3 DNA follows: TGTGCCAGCAGCCCAGGGGCTAGCGGGTCGATCGGAGGTGAGCAGTTCTTC.

The chain employs TRBV20-1 and TRBJ1-6; 7 nucleotides align to TRBD1. The J segment lost 5 bases and the V segment lost 3 bases, leaving 4 bases of the junction unmatched. The CDR3 has 14 amino acids. Germline V CDR1 and CDR2: DFQATT, SNEGSKA (reference sequence). This chain's CDR3 is CSASRDRHNSPLHF. The DNA for the CDR3 is TGCAGTGCTAGTCGGGACAGACATAATTCACCCCTCCACTTT.